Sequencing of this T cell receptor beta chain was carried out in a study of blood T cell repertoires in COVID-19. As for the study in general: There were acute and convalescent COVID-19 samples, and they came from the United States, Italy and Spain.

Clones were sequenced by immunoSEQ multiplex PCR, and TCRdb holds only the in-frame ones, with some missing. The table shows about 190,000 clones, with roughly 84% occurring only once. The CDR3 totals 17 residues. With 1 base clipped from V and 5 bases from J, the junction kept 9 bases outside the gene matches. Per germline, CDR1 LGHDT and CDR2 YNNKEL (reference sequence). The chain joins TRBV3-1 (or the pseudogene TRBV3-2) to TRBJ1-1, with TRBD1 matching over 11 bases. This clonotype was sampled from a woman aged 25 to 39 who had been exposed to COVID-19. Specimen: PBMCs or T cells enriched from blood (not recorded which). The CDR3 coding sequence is TGTGCCAGCAGCCAAGTATGGGACAGGGGGTCGGATACTGAAGCTTTCTTT. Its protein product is CASSQVWDRGSDTEAFF.